One and the same sample provided the 12 T cell receptor beta chains below, sequenced in a study of blood T cells in healthy people across ages. Sample-barcoded 5' priming and a J-beta primer mix drove a second PCR of roughly 6 to 12 cycles. A single record per CDR3 protein comes from TCRdb applying MiXCR to the 5' RACE reads. Found here are 1.4 million or so distinct CDR3 sequences, approximately 43% of them singletons; the top ten hold about 3.8%. Sample: blood. These receptors originate from a woman between 18 and 29 years old in good health.

The chain links TRBV29-1 to TRBJ1-2; 8 positions match TRBD1. The V gene end was trimmed by 1 base and the J gene end by 2 bases; junction bases not matched to a gene: 9. Germline V gives CDR1 SQVTM, CDR2 ANQGSEA. The CDR3 extends over 16 amino acids. CDR3: CSVEGQGKLKNYGYTF. The CDR3 DNA reads as TGCAGCGTTGAAGGACAGGGGAAACTTAAGAACTATGGCTACACCTTC.

This clonotype was seen many times. This chain uses TRBV25-1 with TRBJ1-1, with TRBD1 matching over 7 bases. The V gene's germline CDR1 is MGHDK and CDR2 SYGVNS. This CDR3 is 12 amino acids long. V lost 2 bases to trimming and J lost 7 bases; unmatched junction nucleotides: 1. The CDR3 is CASSEHRGEAFF. The CDR3 region has the DNA TGTGCCAGCAGTGAACACAGGGGTGAAGCTTTCTTT.

This clonotype was picked up one time. A junction end diverges from the germline sequence, so it may reflect a read error. The genes are TRBV20-1 and TRBJ1-5; unclear D gene. The CDR3 spans 15 residues. The germline V gene has CDR1 DFQATT and CDR2 SNEGSKA (reference sequence). The CDR3 DNA follows: TGCAGTGCTAGAGTAGGCGCGATTAGCAATCGGCCCCAGCATTTT. Translating gives CSARVGAISNRPQHF.

The chain uses TRBV7-2 and TRBJ2-3; 10 nucleotides agree with TRBD1. V was clipped by 4 bases and J by 9 bases; unmatched bases: 19. The CDR3 runs 18 residues. Germline V gene data show CDR1 as SGHTA and CDR2 as FQGNSA. The CDR3 bases are TGTGCCAGCAGCTCACCGTCCCGGGACAGGGGTTCCAGATGCACGCAGTATTTT. This gives the protein CASSSPSRDRGSRCTQYF.

V gene TRBV27 combines with J gene TRBJ2-7; 7 bases fit TRBD2. With 2 bases clipped from V and 5 bases from J, the junction kept 6 bases outside the gene matches. The CDR3 has 14 amino acids. The germline CDR1 and CDR2 sequences are MNHEY and SMNVEV (reference sequence). CDR3 region: CASSLAGVHHEQYF. CDR3 sequence (DNA): TGTGCCAGCAGTTTAGCGGGAGTGCACCACGAGCAGTACTTC.

CDR3: CASRPPGLAGETQYF. CDR3 sequence (DNA): TGTGCCAGCAGACCACCGGGACTAGCGGGAGAGACCCAGTACTTC. J is TRBJ2-7 and V is TRBV6-5; 12 bases agree with TRBD2. The J call is uncertain, as TRBJ2-5 better fits the DNA end. The CDR3 runs to 15 residues. Looked up from germline, CDR1 is MNHEY and CDR2 is SVGAGI.

The genes are TRBV4-1 and TRBJ1-2; D is perhaps TRBD1 (6 bases). The CDR3 is 13 amino acids. Germline CDR1 and CDR2: MGHRA and YSYEKL. V was cut by 2 bases and J by 10 bases, with 14 bases left in between. The CDR3 sequence is CASSQITQGNYTF. The CDR3 bases are TGCGCCAGCAGCCAAATTACACAGGGAAACTACACCTTC.

The chain couples TRBV7-9 to TRBJ2-4; 8 nucleotides match TRBD1. The end of the DNA aligns better with TRBJ2-7, so the J call may be wrong. Per the germline V gene, CDR1 is SEHNR and CDR2 is FQNEAQ (reference sequence). The CDR3 length is 14 residues. The CDR3 bases are TGTGCCAGCAGCTCAGGACAGGGTATGGACGAGCAGTACTTC. This translates into CASSSGQGMDEQYF.

The chain recombines TRBV11-2 with TRBJ2-1; D could derive from TRBD1 or TRBD2 (7 bases each). Trimming left V 3 bases short and J 10 bases short, with 16 bases between. Germline CDR1 and CDR2: SGHAT and FQNNGV. The CDR3 has 14 amino acids. Here the CDR3 reads CASSFSGGVYEQFF. The DNA of the CDR3 is TGTGCCAGCAGCTTCTCAGGGGGGGTCTACGAGCAGTTCTTC.

V usage is TRBV7-8 and J usage is TRBJ2-6; 8 bases line up with TRBD1. The CDR3 extends over 19 amino acids. The germline V gene encodes CDR1 SGHVS and CDR2 FQNEAQ. After removal of 1 base from V and 0 bases from J, the junction contained 8 bases not matched to a gene. The CDR3 loop is CASSLGGGQALSGANVLTF. As DNA, the CDR3 is TGTGCCAGCAGCTTAGGTGGGGGACAGGCCCTCTCTGGGGCCAACGTCCTGACTTTC.

The V gene is TRBV3-1, the J gene TRBJ2-7, with TRBD2 matching over 8 bases. The DNA end is a closer match to TRBJ2-5, so the J assignment may be wrong. The CDR3 consists of 17 residues. Germline V CDR1 and CDR2: LGHDT, YNNKEL (reference sequence). The CDR3 DNA is TGTGCCAGCAGCCAAGATCTGGTTAGCGGGAAATTTGAGACCCAGTACTTC. This encodes CASSQDLVSGKFETQYF.

This clonotype has more than one count but fewer than ten. A junction boundary mismatches the germline segment, possibly from a read error. This chain connects TRBV6-2 or TRBV6-3 to TRBJ1-4; 9 nucleotides match TRBD1. Germline V CDR1 and CDR2: MNHEY, SVGEGT. This CDR3 has 14 amino acids. The DNA of the CDR3 is TGTGCCAGCAGTACCCGACAGGGGGTGAAAAAGCTGTTTTTT. Encoded protein: CASSTRQGVKKLFF.